Listed below are T cell receptor beta chains from one sample, sequenced in a study of CD8+CD57+ T cells in acquired aplastic anemia. TCRdb recomputed calls from the reads with MiXCR, one row per CDR3 protein. Of 400,000 to 600,000 distinct CDR3 sequences in the sample, around 30% were seen once. Sequenced input: sorted CD4+, CD8+, or CD8+CD57+ T cells (not recorded which) from PBMCs. The source of these receptors is a human donor with aplastic anemia. Each CDR3 is given with its conserved first and last residue. A D gene is named only where the DNA matches it firmly. The size field is filled for only some rows; it gives once, few, many or a size class.

J: TRBJ1-5; size: many; D: .; V: TRBV19; length: 15; CDR3: CASSPSGIPNQPQHF; DNA: TGTGCCAGTAGTCCCTCAGGGATTCCCAATCAGCCCCAGCATTTT
J: TRBJ1-5; size: few; D: .; V: TRBV6-1; length: 15; CDR3: CASSEDGGGGQPQHF; DNA: TGTGCCAGCAGTGAAGATGGGGGGGGAGGCCAGCCCCAGCATTTT
J: TRBJ1-4; size: .; D: .; V: TRBV25-1; length: 16; CDR3: CASSQGGTATNEKLFF; DNA: TGCGCCAGCAGCCAAGGGGGGACCGCAACTAATGAAAAACTGTTTTTT
J: TRBJ1-4; size: many; D: .; V: TRBV19; length: 12; CDR3: CASRPSREKLFF; DNA: TGTGCCAGTAGACCTTCGCGGGAAAAACTGTTTTTT
J: TRBJ2-2; size: .; D: .; V: TRBV30; length: 14; CDR3: CAWKGGRRAGELFF; DNA: TGTGCCTGGAAGGGGGGCCGGAGGGCCGGGGAGCTGTTTTTT
J: TRBJ1-3; size: .; D: TRBD1; V: TRBV2; length: 15; CDR3: CASRSFGQGADTIYF; DNA: TGTGCCAGCAGATCCTTCGGACAGGGGGCCGACACCATATATTTT
J: TRBJ2-3; size: .; D: TRBD1; V: TRBV9; length: 16; CDR3: CASSGYRGGWTDTQYF; DNA: TGTGCCAGCAGCGGATACAGGGGCGGGTGGACAGATACGCAGTATTTT
J: TRBJ2-7; size: many; D: .; V: TRBV19; length: 14; CDR3: CASSSGAGTYEQYF; DNA: TGTGCCAGTAGTTCGGGGGCGGGGACCTACGAGCAGTACTTC
J: TRBJ1-2; size: once; D: .; V: TRBV7-2; length: 15; CDR3: CASSLVPGSEDGYTF; DNA: TGTGCCAGCAGCTTAGTTCCAGGGAGCGAGGATGGCTACACCTTC
J: TRBJ2-3; size: few; D: TRBD2; V: TRBV20-1; length: 15; CDR3: CSASMAGGRSDTQYF; DNA: TGCAGTGCTAGTATGGCGGGAGGGAGGTCCGATACGCAGTATTTT
J: TRBJ1-1; size: .; D: .; V: TRBV24-1; length: 14; CDR3: CATSTPAVAIEAFF; DNA: TGTGCCACCAGTACCCCCGCGGTAGCCATTGAAGCTTTCTTT
J: TRBJ2-2; size: .; D: .; V: TRBV20-1; length: 14; CDR3: CSASSFANTGELFF; DNA: TGCAGTGCTAGCAGCTTCGCGAACACCGGGGAGCTGTTTTTT
J: TRBJ2-5; size: few; D: TRBD2; V: TRBV9; length: 15; CDR3: CASSVRSSGQETQYF; DNA: TGTGCCAGCAGCGTACGGTCTAGCGGACAAGAGACCCAGTACTTC
J: TRBJ2-5; size: few; D: TRBD1; V: TRBV11-2; length: 15; CDR3: CASSPGQVEGETQYF; DNA: TGTGCCAGCAGCCCGGGACAGGTCGAGGGAGAGACCCAGTACTTC
J: TRBJ1-4; size: .; D: TRBD1; V: TRBV10-3; length: 12; CDR3: CASSRQGDKLFF; DNA: TGTGCCAGCAGTCGACAGGGGGACAAACTGTTTTTT
J: TRBJ2-5; size: .; D: .; V: TRBV4-3; length: 13; CDR3: CASSQVRGETQYF; DNA: TGCGCCAGCAGCCAAGTTCGAGGTGAGACCCAGTACTTC
J: TRBJ1-5; size: few; D: .; V: TRBV27; length: 13; CDR3: CASKGNSNQPQHF; DNA: TGTGCCAGCAAGGGGAATAGCAATCAGCCCCAGCATTTT
J: TRBJ1-2; size: many; D: TRBD1; V: TRBV14; length: 16; CDR3: CASSQGGQGVTYGYTF; DNA: TGTGCCAGCAGCCAGGGGGGACAGGGGGTTACCTATGGCTACACCTTC
J: TRBJ2-5; size: .; D: TRBD1; V: TRBV15; length: 14; CDR3: CATSRGPTGRTQYF; DNA: TGTGCCACCAGCAGAGGACCGACAGGGAGGACCCAGTACTTC